This is a list of T cell receptor beta chains from one sample in a study of blood T cell repertoires in COVID-19. TCRdb's table, derived via immunoSEQ multiplex PCR, lists solely in-frame clones and lacks some. There are 150,000 to 200,000 clones in the sample; about 82% occur only once, and about 7% lies in the top ten. Sequenced: peripheral blood. These receptors came from a man between 70 and 80 years old with active or convalescent COVID-19. Each CDR3 is given with its conserved first and last residue. The D gene is left open where the match is weak. Some rows have no size entry. The others give once, few or many, or a class for an expanded clone.

j_call | v_call | clone_size | d_call | cdr3_nt | cdr3_aa
TRBJ1-6 | TRBV3-1/TRBV3-2 | - | - | TGTGCCAGCCAGGCGGAGGGGCATGCTTCACCCCTCCACTTT | CASQAEGHASPLHF
TRBJ1-6 | TRBV2 | few | - | TGTGCCAGCAGGGGAACAGGTACACCCCTCCACTTT | CASRGTGTPLHF
TRBJ2-3 | TRBV11-2 | - | - | TGTGCCAGCAGGGATTACGGGGGGCGGGGGAGCACAGATACGCAGTATTTT | CASRDYGGRGSTDTQYF
TRBJ1-1 | TRBV7-9 | - | - | TGTGCCAGCACCCCAGGAGGGGCGGTGGTTGGGACTGAAGCTTTCTTT | CASTPGGAVVGTEAFF
TRBJ2-3 | TRBV20-1 | - | TRBD2 | TGCAGTGCTAGTGGGCGGGAGGGCCGTTATTTT | CSASGREGRYF
TRBJ2-7 | TRBV6-6 | - | TRBD1 | TGTGCCAGCAGTAAAGCCGGGACAGCATCCTACGAGCAGTACTTC | CASSKAGTASYEQYF
TRBJ2-5 | TRBV7-2 | - | TRBD2 | TGTGCCAGCAGCTTTGGGGGGGGAGAGACCCAGTACTTC | CASSFGGGETQYF
TRBJ2-7 | TRBV11-2 | - | TRBD1 | TGTGCCAGCAGCTTAATGGGACAGAGCTCCTACGAGCAGTACTTC | CASSLMGQSSYEQYF
TRBJ1-2 | TRBV27 | - | - | TGTGCCAGCAGTCCTCGAGGCTATGGCTACACCTTC | CASSPRGYGYTF
TRBJ1-2 | TRBV7-2 | - | - | TGTGCCAGCAGCTTAGGTCGCCCTCAGGATAACTATGGCTACACCTTC | CASSLGRPQDNYGYTF
TRBJ1-4 | TRBV28 | - | - | TGTGCCAGCGGTGGGGGGGCGCGCAATGAAAAACTGTTTTTT | CASGGGARNEKLFF
TRBJ2-3 | TRBV4-2 | - | TRBD1 | TGTGCCAGCAGCCAAACCCAGACAGGGACCACAGATACGCAGTATTTT | CASSQTQTGTTDTQYF
TRBJ1-3 | TRBV5-6 | - | - | TGTGCCAGCAGCCCTCGGGGAGAGAGGAACACCATATATTTT | CASSPRGERNTIYF
TRBJ2-2 | TRBV29-1 | - | TRBD2 | TGCAGCGTGGGGGGGAAACCTAACGGCCAACCCAATAGAGGGGAGCTGTTTTTT | CSVGGKPNGQPNRGELFF
TRBJ1-5 | TRBV7-8 | - | TRBD1 | TGTGCCAGCAGACCCGGGACAGGGGAAAATCAGCCCCAGCATTTT | CASRPGTGENQPQHF
TRBJ1-2 | TRBV9 | - | TRBD1 | TGTGCCAGCAGCCCCGAGGGGACAGGGAATAACTATGGCTACACCTTC | CASSPEGTGNNYGYTF
TRBJ2-1 | TRBV9 | - | TRBD2 | TGTGCCAGCAGCTACCAGACTAGCGGGGAGCAGTTCTTC | CASSYQTSGEQFF
TRBJ1-3 | TRBV6-6 | - | - | TGTGCCAGCAGGACGGGGGGCAGCCTCTCTGGAAACACCATATATTTT | CASRTGGSLSGNTIYF
TRBJ1-1 | TRBV5-1 | few | - | TGCGCCAGCAGCTCCGACAGAGAAGGCACTGAAGCTTTCTTT | CASSSDREGTEAFF
TRBJ1-1 | TRBV30 | - | TRBD1 | TGTGCCTGGGCAACAGGGGATACTGAAGCTTTCTTT | CAWATGDTEAFF
TRBJ1-3 | TRBV2 | few | TRBD1 | TGTGCCAGCAGCCTCATGGACAGGGGAAACACCATATATTTT | CASSLMDRGNTIYF
TRBJ2-3 | TRBV30 | - | TRBD1 | TGTGCCTGGAAATTTCAGGGGGCGCTCCCAGATACGCAGTATTTT | CAWKFQGALPDTQYF
TRBJ1-2 | TRBV4-3 | - | - | TGCGCCAGCAGCCAAGATTTGGGAGGAGATTTTGGTGGCTACACCTTC | CASSQDLGGDFGGYTF
TRBJ1-2 | TRBV7-2 | once | - | TGTGCCAGCAGCACCGAAGCGGGAGGCTACACCTTC | CASSTEAGGYTF
TRBJ1-6 | TRBV5-6 | few | - | TGTGCCAGCAGCTTCGAGAATTCACCCCTCCACTTT | CASSFENSPLHF
TRBJ2-7 | TRBV29-1 | - | - | TGCAGCGTTGAAGATGAGGTCAGTGGAGCCTACGAGCAGTACTTC | CSVEDEVSGAYEQYF
TRBJ1-3 | TRBV5-1 | - | - | TGCGCCAGCAGCTTGGGCTCTCGCAGCTCTGGAAACACCATATATTTT | CASSLGSRSSGNTIYF
TRBJ1-3 | TRBV7-9 | - | TRBD1 | TGTGCCAGCAGGACCTCAGGGGGCAAAGGAAACACCATATATTTT | CASRTSGGKGNTIYF
TRBJ1-4 | TRBV2 | - | TRBD1 | TGTGCCAGCAGGGGACAGGGGACTGAAAAACTGTTTTTT | CASRGQGTEKLFF
TRBJ1-2 | TRBV7-9 | - | - | TGTGCCAGCAGCTCCCGGGAGGGGTGGAGCTACACCTTC | CASSSREGWSYTF
TRBJ2-5 | TRBV3-1/TRBV3-2 | - | - | TGTGCCAGCAGCCAAGATAAGGGGCTCCGGACCCAGTACTTC | CASSQDKGLRTQYF
TRBJ2-5 | TRBV4-3 | - | - | TGCGCCAGCAGCCAAGAAAGGGGGGGAGAGACCCAGTACTTC | CASSQERGGETQYF
TRBJ2-7 | TRBV10-3 | - | TRBD2 | TGTGCCATCAGTGAGTCGAGCGGGGGGGCCTTACCATACGAGCAGTACTTC | CAISESSGGALPYEQYF
TRBJ1-2 | TRBV28 | - | - | TGTGCCAGCAGTTCCCAGGCTACTTCAGGGGGCTACACCTTC | CASSSQATSGGYTF
TRBJ2-7 | TRBV10-1 | - | TRBD1 | TGCGCCAGCAGTGAGTCGTTCTCAGGGGGCAAGCAGTACTTC | CASSESFSGGKQYF
TRBJ2-1 | TRBV7-2 | - | TRBD2 | TGTGCCAGCAGCCCCAGCGGGGGAGGGTACAATGAGCAGTTCTTC | CASSPSGGGYNEQFF
TRBJ1-2 | TRBV20-1 | - | - | TGCAGTGCTAGTAGGAGGGCGGTCGGAGGGCAGAACTATGGCTACACCTTC | CSASRRAVGGQNYGYTF
TRBJ2-7 | TRBV6-5 | - | - | TGTGCCAGCAGTTACTCCGTGCGAGGGTCCTACGAGCAGTACTTC | CASSYSVRGSYEQYF